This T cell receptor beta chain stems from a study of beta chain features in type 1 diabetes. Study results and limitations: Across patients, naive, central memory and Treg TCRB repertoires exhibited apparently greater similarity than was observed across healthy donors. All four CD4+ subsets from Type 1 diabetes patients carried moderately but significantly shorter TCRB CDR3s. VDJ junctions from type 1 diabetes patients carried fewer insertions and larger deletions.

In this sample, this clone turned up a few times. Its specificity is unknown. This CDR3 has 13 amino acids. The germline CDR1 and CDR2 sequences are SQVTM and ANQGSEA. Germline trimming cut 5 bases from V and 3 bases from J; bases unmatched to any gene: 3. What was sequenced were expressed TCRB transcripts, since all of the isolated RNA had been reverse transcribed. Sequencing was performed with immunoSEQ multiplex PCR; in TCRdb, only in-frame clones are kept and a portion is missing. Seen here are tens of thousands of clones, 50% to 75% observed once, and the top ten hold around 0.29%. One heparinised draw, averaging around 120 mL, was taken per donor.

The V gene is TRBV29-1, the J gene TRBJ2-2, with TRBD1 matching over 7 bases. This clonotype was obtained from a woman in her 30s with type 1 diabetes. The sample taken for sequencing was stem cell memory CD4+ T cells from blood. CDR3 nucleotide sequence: TGCAGCGTTTTAACAGGGGACACCGGGGAGCTGTTTTTT. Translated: CSVLTGDTGELFF.